The sequence of this T cell receptor beta chain was determined in a study of blood T cells in healthy people across ages. For the second PCR, which ran for roughly 6 to 12 cycles, a sample-barcoded 5' primer and a J-beta primer mix were used. TCRdb reanalysed the 5' RACE reads using MiXCR and keeps one entry per CDR3 protein. The sample has 1 million or so distinct CDR3 sequences, 40% to 55% seen once. The CDR3 extends over 15 amino acids. The germline gives CDR1 SNHLY, CDR2 FYNNEI. J was trimmed by 5 bases and V by 7 bases; bases with no gene match: 10. Every donor contributed around 10 milliliters of peripheral blood by blood draw. Study findings and constraints: Because donor CMV status was unknown, expanded clonotype changes were possibly confounded. There were more naive CD4+ cells and higher diversity in long-lived donors than in aged donors. Per million T cells, TCR beta diversity dropped about linearly as age rose.

This clonotype came up a few times. No antigen is known for it. Sequences were obtained from blood. The source of this sequence is a woman aged 55 to 70 in good health. The chain couples TRBV2 to TRBJ2-3; 9 bases line up with TRBD1. CDR3 sequence: CASTPGTGYLDTQYF. Written as DNA, the CDR3 is TGTGCCAGCACCCCCGGGACAGGGTATTTAGATACGCAGTATTTT.